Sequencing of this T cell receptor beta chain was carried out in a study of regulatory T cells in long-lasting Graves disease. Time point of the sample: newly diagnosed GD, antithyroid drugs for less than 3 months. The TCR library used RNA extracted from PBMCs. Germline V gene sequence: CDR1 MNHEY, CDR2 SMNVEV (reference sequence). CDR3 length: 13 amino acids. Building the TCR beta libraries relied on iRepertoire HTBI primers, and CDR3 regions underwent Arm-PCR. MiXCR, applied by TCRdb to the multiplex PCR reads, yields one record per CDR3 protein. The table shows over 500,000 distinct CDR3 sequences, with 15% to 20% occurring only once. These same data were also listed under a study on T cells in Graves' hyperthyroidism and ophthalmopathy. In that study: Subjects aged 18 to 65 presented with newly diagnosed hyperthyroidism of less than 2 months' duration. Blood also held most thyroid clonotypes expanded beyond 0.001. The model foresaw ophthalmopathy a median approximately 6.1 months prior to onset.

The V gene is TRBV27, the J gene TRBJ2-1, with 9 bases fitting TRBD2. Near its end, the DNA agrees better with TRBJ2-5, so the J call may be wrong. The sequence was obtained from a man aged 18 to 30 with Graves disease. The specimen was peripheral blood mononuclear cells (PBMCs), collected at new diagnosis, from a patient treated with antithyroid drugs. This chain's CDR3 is CASKGLASETQYF. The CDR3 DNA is TGTGCCAGTAAGGGACTAGCATCAGAGACCCAGTACTTC.